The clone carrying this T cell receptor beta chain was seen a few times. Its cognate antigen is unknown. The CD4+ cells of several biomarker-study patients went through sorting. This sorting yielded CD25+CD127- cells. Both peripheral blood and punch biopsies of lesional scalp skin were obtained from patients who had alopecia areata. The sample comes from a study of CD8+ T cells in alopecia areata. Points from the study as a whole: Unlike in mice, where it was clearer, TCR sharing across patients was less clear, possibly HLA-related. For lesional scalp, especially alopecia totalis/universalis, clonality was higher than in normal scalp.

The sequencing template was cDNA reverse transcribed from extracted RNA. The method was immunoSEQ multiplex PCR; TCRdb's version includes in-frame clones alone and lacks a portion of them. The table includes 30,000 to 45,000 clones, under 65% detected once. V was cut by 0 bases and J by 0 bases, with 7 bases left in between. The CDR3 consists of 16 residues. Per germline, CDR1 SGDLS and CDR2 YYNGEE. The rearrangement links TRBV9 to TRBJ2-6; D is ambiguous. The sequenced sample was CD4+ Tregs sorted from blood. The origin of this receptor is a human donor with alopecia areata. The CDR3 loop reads CASSVAPVSGANVLTF. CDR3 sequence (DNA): TGTGCCAGCAGCGTAGCGCCGGTCTCTGGGGCCAACGTCCTGACTTTC. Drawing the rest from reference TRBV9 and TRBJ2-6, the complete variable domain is DSGVTQTPKHLITATGQRVTLRCSPRSGDLSVYWYQQSLDQGLQFLIQYYNGEERAKGNILERFSAQQFPDLHSELNLSSLELGDSALYFCASSVAPVSGANVLTFGAGSRLTVL.